This record looks at one T cell receptor beta chain sequence and its context. Per germline, CDR1 MGHRA and CDR2 YSYEKL. J gave up 1 base and V 0 bases, and 7 bases lay outside the gene matches. The CDR3 runs 17 residues. The source of the sample is a study of blood T cell repertoires in COVID-19. Original processing notes: Reference gene primer amplification gave estimated nucleated cell counts. Repertoires were generated with immunoSEQ multiplex PCR, while TCRdb's copy carries only in-frame clones and drops some. V and J calls and clone size are as listed in that table; D and trimming were resolved from the DNA. The data show about 190,000 clones, with under 80% seen just once and about 13% held by the top ten.

The receptor was derived from a man in his fifties or sixties who had recovered from COVID-19. The chain uses TRBV4-1 and TRBJ1-1, with 8 bases that match TRBD1. Sequences were obtained from peripheral blood. The CDR3 is CASSQDTTGGWNTEAFF. CDR3 coding DNA: TGCGCCAGCAGCCAAGATACAACAGGGGGTTGGAACACTGAAGCTTTCTTT.